This T cell receptor beta chain was profiled in a study of OX40 agonist ivuxolimab in advanced cancers. Study-wide findings and caveats: Clones of CD4+ and CD8+ blood T cells grew by week 6 at doses of 0.1 to 3.0 mg/kg.

Method: immunoSEQ multiplex PCR; TCRdb's copy keeps in-frame clones and lacks some. The sample has roughly 60,000 clones, 80% to 95% seen once. Notes on this clone: Its specificity is not known.

From germline, CDR1 is MDHEN and CDR2 SYDVKM. J lost 4 bases, V lost 6 bases, and 8 bases had no gene match. The CDR3 is 14 residues long. Sequenced material: CD4+ or CD8+ T cells sorted from blood, taken in a trial of the OX40 agonist ivuxolimab. The chain couples TRBV28 to TRBJ2-7; 8 bases align to TRBD2. This receptor was obtained from an adult with an advanced solid tumor such as melanoma, head and neck, liver or kidney cancer. DNA of the CDR3: TGTGCCAGCAGAAAAAGCGGGAGCCGGTACGAGCAGTACTTC. Residues: CASRKSGSRYEQYF.